Below are 21 T cell receptor beta chains sequenced from a single sample in a study of blood T cell repertoires in COVID-19. Clones were sequenced by immunoSEQ multiplex PCR, and TCRdb holds only the in-frame ones, with some missing. The sample contains tens of thousands of clones, roughly 88% of which appear only once. The material sequenced was peripheral blood. Receptor source: a woman of 80 years or more with acute or convalescent COVID-19.

The CDR3 spells CASSILPGTGFTYNEQFF. CDR3 DNA sequence: TGTGCCAGTAGTATACTTCCCGGGACAGGGTTCACCTACAATGAGCAGTTCTTC. The chain is built from TRBV19 and TRBJ2-1; 9 bases line up with TRBD1. Losses at the gene ends were 2 bases for V and 2 bases for J; bases not matched to a gene: 10. Germline V gene data show CDR1 as LNHDA and CDR2 as SQIVND (reference sequence). CDR3 size: 18 residues.

This rearrangement joins TRBV18 to TRBJ1-2, with D possibly matching TRBD1 (6 bases). Per the germline V gene, CDR1 is KGHSH and CDR2 is LQKENI. Trimming removed 3 bases from V and 6 bases from J, with 11 bases in between. CDR3 length equals 13 residues. This CDR3 is CASSPTGWDGYTF. Here the CDR3 DNA reads TGTGCCAGCTCACCTACAGGGTGGGATGGCTACACCTTC.

The CDR3 bases are TGCGCCAGCAGCTCTGCCCAGGGGCGACTCTCGCAACTGTTTTTT. Amino acid sequence: CASSSAQGRLSQLFF. The rearrangement links TRBV5-1 to TRBJ1-4, with D perhaps matching TRBD1 (6 bases). Deletions cut 3 bases from V and 12 bases from J, with 21 bases between. Germline V CDR1 and CDR2: SGHRS, YFSETQ. The length of the CDR3 is 15 residues.

CDR3 DNA sequence: TGTGCCACCAGGTTTAATAGCAATCAGCCCCAGCATTTT. Its translation is CATRFNSNQPQHF. This chain connects TRBV6-5 to TRBJ1-5; no definite D call. V was pared by 10 bases and J by 0 bases, with 10 bases between. This CDR3 region has 13 residues. Germline lookup yields CDR1 MNHEY and CDR2 SVGAGI.

This chain connects TRBV19 to TRBJ2-1; D not certain. The CDR3 runs to 13 residues. The germline V gene has CDR1 LNHDA and CDR2 SQIVND (reference sequence). V was pared by 2 bases and J by 5 bases, with 7 bases between. For the CDR3, the DNA is TGTGCCAGTAGTATACGGCAGGACAATGAGCAGTTCTTC. As protein: CASSIRQDNEQFF. The full variable domain, completed using reference TRBV19 and TRBJ2-1, is DGGITQSPKYLFRKEGQNVTLSCEQNLNHDAMYWYRQDPGQGLRLIYYSQIVNDFQKGDIAEGYSVSREKKESFPLTVTSAQKNPTAFYLCASSIRQDNEQFFGPGTRLTVL.

V is TRBV28 and J is TRBJ1-3; 11 positions match TRBD1. Germline CDR1 and CDR2: MDHEN and SYDVKM. This CDR3 spans 16 amino acids. After removal of 5 bases from V and 0 bases from J, the junction contained 3 bases not matched to a gene. This CDR3 reads CASSAGQGGSGNTIYF. CDR3 bases: TGTGCCAGCAGTGCGGGACAGGGGGGCTCTGGAAACACCATATATTTT.

The V call is TRBV10-3, the J call TRBJ1-1; D remains ambiguous. The CDR3 totals 14 residues. From germline, CDR1 is ENHRY and CDR2 SYGVKD. The V end was cut by 10 bases, the J end by 2 bases, with 17 bases between. The CDR3 DNA follows: TGTGCCAGCCAACCGCTTTCAGTTAACACTGAAGCTTTCTTT. Its protein is CASQPLSVNTEAFF.

The chain has TRBV28 and TRBJ1-3, with D possibly matching TRBD1 (6 bases). V lost 6 bases to trimming and J lost 0 bases, with 12 bases between them. The CDR3 has 15 amino acids. The germline gives CDR1 MDHEN, CDR2 SYDVKM. The CDR3 nucleotides are TGTGCCAGCAGCGGACAGTTCAACTCTGGAAACACCATATATTTT. It encodes CASSGQFNSGNTIYF.

This chain joins TRBV19 and TRBJ2-1; 14 nucleotides agree with TRBD2. V shed 3 bases, J shed 3 bases, and the junction held 4 bases outside the gene matches. The germline V gene has CDR1 LNHDA and CDR2 SQIVND (reference sequence). The length of the CDR3 is 17 residues. As DNA, the CDR3 is TGTGCCAGTAGTATCTCCGGGACTAGCGGGGGCTACAATGAGCAGTTCTTC. Translation: CASSISGTSGGYNEQFF.

Judged by abundance, this clone is medium-sized. The V call is TRBV9, the J call TRBJ2-2; D is ambiguous. The CDR3 has 11 residues. Germline loops: CDR1 SGDLS, CDR2 YYNGEE. V gave up 1 base and J gave up 7 bases, with 2 bases separating them. Here the CDR3 DNA reads TGTGCCAGCAGCGTACGCGGGGAGCTGTTTTTT. Its translation: CASSVRGELFF.

The V gene is TRBV30, the J gene TRBJ1-5; D remains ambiguous. V was trimmed by 2 bases and J by 4 bases, leaving 9 bases between them. The germline V gene has CDR1 GTSNPN and CDR2 SVGIG (reference sequence). CDR3 length: 13 residues. The CDR3 protein is CAWSLQRNQPQHF. The CDR3 DNA sequence: TGTGCCTGGAGTCTACAGAGAAATCAGCCCCAGCATTTT. The full variable domain, its missing parts supplied by reference TRBV30 and TRBJ1-5, is SQTIHQWPATLVQPVGSPLSLECTVEGTSNPNLYWYRQAAGRGLQLLFYSVGIGQISSEVPQNLSASRPQDRQFILSSKKLLLSDSGFYLCAWSLQRNQPQHFGDGTRLSIL.

This clone appeared once. The chain uses TRBV11-2 and TRBJ1-2, with a possible D match to TRBD1 (5 bases). CDR1 and CDR2 from the germline V gene are SGHAT and FQNNGV. Deletions cut 0 bases from V and 7 bases from J, with 21 bases between. This CDR3 contains 17 residues. The CDR3 loop is CASSLEYGGREGSGYTF. The CDR3 DNA is TGTGCCAGCAGCTTAGAGTACGGAGGCAGGGAGGGCTCTGGCTACACCTTC. Full variable domain (rest looked up from reference TRBV11-2 and TRBJ1-2): EAGVAQSPRYKIIEKRQSVAFWCNPISGHATLYWYQQILGQGPKLLIQFQNNGVVDDSQLPKDRFSAERLKGVDSTLKIQPAKLEDSAVYLCASSLEYGGREGSGYTFGSGTRLTVV.

The chain uses TRBV9 and TRBJ1-1; D remains ambiguous. V was cut by 0 bases and J by 1 base, with 7 bases left in between. Germline lookup yields CDR1 SGDLS and CDR2 YYNGEE. CDR3 length: 14 amino acids. CDR3 sequence: CASSVARGNTEAFF. The CDR3 DNA reads as TGTGCCAGCAGCGTAGCTCGGGGGAACACTGAAGCTTTCTTT.

The CDR3 sequence: CASSVTGGVRSNQPQHF. CDR3 bases: TGTGCCAGTAGTGTCACAGGGGGCGTGAGGAGCAATCAGCCCCAGCATTTT. The V call is TRBV19, the J call TRBJ1-5; 9 bases agree with TRBD1. Germline V gene lookup returns CDR1 LNHDA and CDR2 SQIVND (reference sequence). The junction had 9 bases not matched to a gene; V was cut back by 5 bases and J by 1 base. The CDR3 runs 17 residues.

This clone has a single count. The V and J genes are TRBV3-1 (or the pseudogene TRBV3-2) and TRBJ2-1; TRBD2 agrees at 9 bases. The CDR3 consists of 17 residues. Germline assignment: CDR1 LGHDT and CDR2 YNNKEL (reference sequence). Trimming cost V 0 bases and J 6 bases; bases outside gene matches: 9. CDR3 nucleotide sequence: TGTGCCAGCAGCCAAGATTCTAGCGGGGCACTTAGCAATGAGCAGTTCTTC. Translating gives CASSQDSSGALSNEQFF.

The genes are TRBV5-8 and TRBJ2-1, with 8 bases lining up with TRBD2. Germline V gene lookup returns CDR1 SGHTS and CDR2 YDEGEE. The CDR3 loop spans 15 amino acids. V lost 4 bases, J lost 7 bases, and 10 bases stayed unmatched. CDR3 in DNA: TGTGCCAGCAGCCCCGGGACTAGTGTTACGAATGAGCAGTTCTTC. This sequence encodes CASSPGTSVTNEQFF.

V gene TRBV28 combines with J gene TRBJ1-6; 8 bases align to TRBD1. Germline lookup yields CDR1 MDHEN and CDR2 SYDVKM. This CDR3 contains 13 residues. V shed 11 bases, J shed 8 bases, and the junction held 8 bases outside the gene matches. The CDR3 region has the DNA TGTGCCCTCCAGGACAGGGTCGATTCACCCCTCCACTTT. This gives the protein CALQDRVDSPLHF.

The J gene is TRBJ2-5, the V gene TRBV11-2; a possible D gene is TRBD1 (6 bases). V lost 5 bases, J lost 0 bases, and 10 bases lay in between. There are 14 residues in the CDR3. Germline V gene sequence: CDR1 SGHAT, CDR2 FQNNGV. The chain's CDR3 is CASSRRTDQETQYF. The CDR3 bases are TGTGCCAGCAGCCGACGGACAGACCAAGAGACCCAGTACTTC.

The chain recombines TRBV27 with TRBJ1-4, with D possibly being TRBD1 (5 bases). Germline V gene data show CDR1 as MNHEY and CDR2 as SMNVEV (reference sequence). Trimming shortened V by 3 bases and J by 8 bases, and 16 bases separated the two germline ends. This CDR3 comprises 15 residues. CDR3 DNA sequence: TGTGCCAGCAGTTTCCGAAGGGGTTTGGACGAAAAACTGTTTTTT. It encodes CASSFRRGLDEKLFF.

This chain connects TRBV18 to TRBJ1-1; maybe TRBD1 (5 bases). CDR3 length: 14 amino acids. The V and J ends lost 7 bases and 1 base respectively, with 13 bases between them. Germline CDR1 KGHSH, CDR2 LQKENI. CDR3 DNA sequence: TGTGCCAGCTTCCTCGGGGGAGGGAACACTGAAGCTTTCTTT. It yields the protein CASFLGGGNTEAFF.

The chain couples TRBV1 to TRBJ2-1; the table gives TRBD1 as D, unverified against the DNA. TRBV1 is assigned pseudogene status. CDR3 length equals 13 residues. This CDR3 is CTSSLPERNEQFF. As DNA, the CDR3 is TGCACCAGCAGCCTTCCAGAACGCAATGAGCAGTTCTTC.